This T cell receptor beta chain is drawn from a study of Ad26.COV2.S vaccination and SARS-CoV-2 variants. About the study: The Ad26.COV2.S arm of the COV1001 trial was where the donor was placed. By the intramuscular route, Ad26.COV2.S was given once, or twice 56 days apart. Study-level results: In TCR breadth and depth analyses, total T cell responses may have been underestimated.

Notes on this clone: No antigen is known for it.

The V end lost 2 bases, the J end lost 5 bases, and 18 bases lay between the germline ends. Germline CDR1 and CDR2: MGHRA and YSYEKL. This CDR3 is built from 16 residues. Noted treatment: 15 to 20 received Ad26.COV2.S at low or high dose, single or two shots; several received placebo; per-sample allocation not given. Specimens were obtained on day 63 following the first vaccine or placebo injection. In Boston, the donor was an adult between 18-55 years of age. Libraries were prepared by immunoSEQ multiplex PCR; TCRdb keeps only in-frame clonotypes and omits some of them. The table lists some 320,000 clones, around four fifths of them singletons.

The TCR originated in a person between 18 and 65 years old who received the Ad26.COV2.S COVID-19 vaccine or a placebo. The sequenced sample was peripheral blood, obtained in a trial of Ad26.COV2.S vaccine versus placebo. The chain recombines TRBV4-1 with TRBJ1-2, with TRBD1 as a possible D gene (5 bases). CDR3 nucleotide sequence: TGCGCCAGCAGCCAACGGGGGGAGGAACCCCGGTATGGCTACACCTTC. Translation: CASSQRGEEPRYGYTF.